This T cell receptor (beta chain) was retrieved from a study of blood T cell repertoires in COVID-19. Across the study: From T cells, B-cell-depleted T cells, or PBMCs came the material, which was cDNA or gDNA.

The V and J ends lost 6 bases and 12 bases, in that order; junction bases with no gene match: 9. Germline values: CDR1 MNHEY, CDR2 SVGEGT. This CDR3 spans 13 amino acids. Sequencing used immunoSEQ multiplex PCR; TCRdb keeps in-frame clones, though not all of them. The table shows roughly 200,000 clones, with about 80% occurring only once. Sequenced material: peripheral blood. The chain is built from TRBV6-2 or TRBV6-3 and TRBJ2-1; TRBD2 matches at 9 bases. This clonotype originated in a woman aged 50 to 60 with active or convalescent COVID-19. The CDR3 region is CASSIVAGAGQFF. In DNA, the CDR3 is TGTGCCAGCAGCATCGTAGCGGGGGCCGGGCAGTTCTTC.